The next 28 T cell receptor beta chains were all read from a single sample in a study of cytomegalovirus exposure and HLA in healthy donors (dated by TCRdb to the late 2010s). The library came from the immunoSEQ multiplex PCR assay. A mixture of 60 forward primers for TCR Vbeta segments and 13 reverse primers for TCR Jbeta segments was used in the multiplex PCR. TCRdb mirrors the immuneACCESS table, restricted to in-frame sequences. Some clones are absent from its copies; in checked studies, under half trace to an unresolved V gene, and the reason for the others is unknown. The sample includes about 190,000 clones, with more than 65% observed a single time. Clones ranked in the top ten supply less than 4.5% of the sample. Specimen: PBMCs. The receptors were sampled from a man between 45 and 60 years old in good health and CMV-seronegative.

This clone was picked up a small number of times. The V and J genes are TRBV5-6 and TRBJ1-4, with TRBD1 matching 10 bases. The CDR3 runs to 14 residues. Unmatched junction bases numbered 0, after V lost 0 bases and J lost 7 bases. The germline CDR1 and CDR2 sequences are SGHDT and YYEEEE. Written as DNA, the CDR3 is TGTGCCAGCAGCTTGGGGACAGGGGGTGAAAAACTGTTTTTT. Translating it yields CASSLGTGGEKLFF. The full variable domain, rest sourced from reference TRBV5-6 and TRBJ1-4, is DAGVTQSPTHLIKTRGQQVTLRCSPKSGHDTVSWYQQALGQGPQFIFQYYEEEERQRGNFPDRFSGHQFPNYSSELNVNALLLGDSALYLCASSLGTGGEKLFFGSGTQLSVL.

The V and J genes are TRBV5-1 and TRBJ1-2, with D unclear. Germline V gene data show CDR1 as SGHRS and CDR2 as YFSETQ. CDR3 length equals 15 residues. The V end lost 0 bases, the J end lost 3 bases, and 12 bases lay between the germline ends. The CDR3 loop is CASSLGPTGDYGYTF. For the CDR3, the DNA is TGCGCCAGCAGCTTGGGACCCACCGGGGACTATGGCTACACCTTC.

The chain joins TRBV10-3 to TRBJ2-2; TRBD2 agrees at 12 bases. V gave up 4 bases and J gave up 5 bases; unmatched junction bases: 2. Germline V CDR1 and CDR2: ENHRY, SYGVKD. This CDR3 is 15 amino acids long. The CDR3 DNA sequence: TGTGCCATCAGTGGGACTAGCGGGGCTACCGGGGAGCTGTTTTTT. Its translation is CAISGTSGATGELFF.

The chain has TRBV5-1 and TRBJ2-7, with unresolved D. This CDR3 is 13 amino acids long. V lost 2 bases, J lost 7 bases, and 13 bases lay in between. Per the germline V gene, CDR1 is SGHRS and CDR2 is YFSETQ. DNA for the CDR3: TGCGCCAGCAGCTTCGACTTGTCCTTGGAGCAGTACTTC. Translating it yields CASSFDLSLEQYF.

A remark on this clone: Additional DNA sequences in this sample encode the identical CDR3. This chain uses TRBV7-9 with TRBJ1-1; tentatively, D is TRBD1 (5 bases). This CDR3 is built from 13 residues. Germline-derived CDR1 and CDR2 are SEHNR and FQNEAQ (reference sequence). Trimming pared 5 bases from V and 4 bases from J, leaving 11 bases between. The CDR3 DNA is TGTGCCAGCAGCCTGGGGGGGGGCACTGAAGCTTTCTTT. Translation: CASSLGGGTEAFF.

In nucleotides, the CDR3 is TGTGCCAGCAGCTCCCAGGGAAACACTGAAGCTTTCTTT. Amino acids: CASSSQGNTEAFF. The gene calls are TRBV7-2 and TRBJ1-1; D may be TRBD1 (5 bases). The CDR3 runs to 13 residues. Germline assignment: CDR1 SGHTA and CDR2 FQGNSA. V gave up 4 bases and J gave up 2 bases, with 8 bases separating them.

This chain links TRBV7-8 with TRBJ1-5; weak D call: TRBD1 (6 bases). The ends were cut back, 1 base at V and 6 bases at J, with 16 bases in the middle. The CDR3 extends over 16 amino acids. CDR1 SGHVS and CDR2 FQNEAQ come from the germline V gene. The CDR3 protein is CASSLDPGAVSQPQHF. CDR3 sequence (DNA): TGTGCCAGCAGCTTAGATCCAGGGGCGGTAAGTCAGCCCCAGCATTTT.

This chain's CDR3 is CASTLRDRNSPLHF. In nucleotides, the CDR3 is TGCGCCAGCACCCTCCGGGACAGGAATTCACCCCTCCACTTT. This chain connects TRBV4-1 to TRBJ1-6, with 8 bases that match TRBD1. CDR1 and CDR2 from the germline V gene are MGHRA and YSYEKL. The V gene end was trimmed by 7 bases and the J gene end by 7 bases; junction bases not matched to a gene: 6. The CDR3 runs to 14 residues.

This clone was detected a few times. The J gene is TRBJ1-2, the V gene TRBV27, with D possibly TRBD1 on 6 matching bases. The CDR3 is 14 residues long. Germline V CDR1 and CDR2: MNHEY, SMNVEV (reference sequence). Trimming took off 8 bases at V and 0 bases at J, with 13 bases between the two ends. The CDR3 DNA follows: TGTGCCAGCGGCGGGGGGCTACCTAACTATGGCTACACCTTC. Its protein product is CASGGGLPNYGYTF.

The chain uses TRBV5-6 and TRBJ2-3, with D uncertain. The CDR3 has 13 residues. Trimming shortened V by 0 bases and J by 1 base, and 3 bases separated the two germline ends. Germline CDR1 and CDR2: SGHDT and YYEEEE. The CDR3 sequence: CASSLGGTDTQYF. CDR3 nucleotides: TGTGCCAGCAGCTTGGGAGGCACAGATACGCAGTATTTT.

This clone is a singleton in its sample. The rearrangement links TRBV2 to TRBJ2-7; 9 bases map to TRBD1. V gave up 6 bases and J gave up 4 bases; unmatched junction bases: 7. The germline gives CDR1 SNHLY, CDR2 FYNNEI. This CDR3 has 14 residues. CDR3 residues: CASRPGTGTYEQYF. DNA of the CDR3: TGTGCCAGCAGGCCCGGGACAGGGACGTACGAGCAGTACTTC.

This clone was observed a few times. V is TRBV5-4 and J is TRBJ1-1, with D uncertain. The CDR3 spans 11 residues. CDR1 and CDR2 (germline): SGHNT, YYREEE (reference sequence). The V end lost 4 bases, the J end lost 8 bases, and 9 bases lay between the germline ends. Written as DNA, the CDR3 is TGTGCCAGCAGCCGTGGAGTGGAAGCTTTCTTT. Residues: CASSRGVEAFF.

This clone was seen only a few times. The J gene is TRBJ2-7, the V gene TRBV27; D possibly corresponds to TRBD1 (6 bases). This CDR3 region has 15 residues. Germline V gives CDR1 MNHEY, CDR2 SMNVEV (reference sequence). V was pared by 2 bases and J by 7 bases, with 18 bases between. DNA of the CDR3: TGTGCCAGCAGTTTAACAGGGACGGGATTTGAAGAGCAGTACTTC. Translated, it gives CASSLTGTGFEEQYF.

V is TRBV27 and J is TRBJ2-7; possibly TRBD1 for D (5 bases). V gave up 6 bases and J gave up 7 bases, with 16 bases separating them. The length of the CDR3 is 13 residues. The germline CDR1 and CDR2 sequences are MNHEY and SMNVEV (reference sequence). The CDR3 spells CASRGPDRREQYF. CDR3 bases: TGTGCCAGCAGGGGGCCCGACCGTCGGGAGCAGTACTTC.

CDR3 in DNA: TGTGCCAGCAGCAACAGGGGGCTAGGCAATCAGCCCCAGCATTTT. This translates into CASSNRGLGNQPQHF. The rearrangement uses TRBV27 and TRBJ1-5; 9 bases match TRBD1. Germline-derived CDR1 and CDR2 are MNHEY and SMNVEV (reference sequence). Germline trimming cut 6 bases from V and 2 bases from J; bases unmatched to any gene: 5. CDR3 length: 15 residues.

This chain joins TRBV30 and TRBJ1-3, with D perhaps TRBD1 (6 bases). In germline, CDR1 is GTSNPN, CDR2 SVGIG (reference sequence). The CDR3 totals 14 residues. Trimming left V 0 bases short and J 7 bases short, with 13 bases between. DNA for the CDR3: TGTGCCTGGAGTGTACTGGGGGGGCTGAACACCATATATTTT. Protein: CAWSVLGGLNTIYF.

J is TRBJ2-4 and V is TRBV9; D is ambiguous. Germline values: CDR1 SGDLS, CDR2 YYNGEE. V was trimmed by 4 bases and J by 1 base, leaving 12 bases between them. The CDR3 has 15 amino acids. The CDR3 loop is CASSPNQVAKNIQYF. As DNA, the CDR3 is TGTGCCAGCAGCCCCAATCAGGTCGCCAAAAACATTCAGTACTTC.

V gene TRBV5-1 combines with J gene TRBJ1-1; maybe TRBD1 (5 bases). Between the trimmed V and J ends, which lost 6 bases and 7 bases, there was a span of 19 bases. Germline V gene lookup returns CDR1 SGHRS and CDR2 YFSETQ. This CDR3 has 14 amino acids. CDR3 in DNA: TGCGCCAGCACCCTGCTGGAAAGGGGCGGTGAAGCTTTCTTT. It yields the protein CASTLLERGGEAFF.

The rearrangement links TRBV27 to TRBJ2-7; possible D gene TRBD2, 5 bases. The germline V and J ends were trimmed by 1 base and 3 bases, with 16 bases remaining between them. Germline values: CDR1 MNHEY, CDR2 SMNVEV (reference sequence). The CDR3 sequence is 16 residues long. CDR3 bases: TGTGCCAGCAGTTTATATATCGGGGTGGAAGGCTACGAGCAGTACTTC. Translated, it gives CASSLYIGVEGYEQYF.

V usage is TRBV4-3 and J usage is TRBJ2-1; 9 positions agree with TRBD2. CDR3 length: 15 residues. Germline V gives CDR1 LGHNA, CDR2 YSLEER. Trimming took 0 bases from V and 7 from J; bases not matched to a gene: 4. Here the CDR3 reads CASSQEAGGWNEQFF. In nucleotides, the CDR3 is TGCGCCAGCAGCCAAGAAGCGGGGGGTTGGAATGAGCAGTTCTTC.

This chain uses TRBV6-5 with TRBJ2-1; 8 nucleotides line up with TRBD2. After removal of 2 bases from V and 4 bases from J, the junction contained 7 bases not matched to a gene. This CDR3 region has 16 residues. Germline V CDR1 and CDR2: MNHEY, SVGAGI. The CDR3 reads CASSYLAGGLYNEQFF. The CDR3 nucleotides are TGTGCCAGCAGTTACCTTGCGGGGGGCCTTTACAATGAGCAGTTCTTC.

This chain uses TRBV10-2 with TRBJ1-5; D is perhaps TRBD1 (5 bases). The ends were cut back, 2 bases at V and 14 bases at J, with 19 bases in the middle. The CDR3 spans 14 residues. Germline loops: CDR1 WSHSY, CDR2 SAAADI. The DNA of the CDR3 is TGCGCCAGCAGTGAGGGGGCTCCCGGAGATGGGGAGCATTTT. It is translated as CASSEGAPGDGEHF.

This clone was detected only a few times. The rearrangement joins TRBV7-2 to TRBJ2-2; TRBD2 aligns across 12 bases. The CDR3 covers 16 residues. Germline CDR1 is SGHTA and CDR2 is FQGNSA. After removal of 3 bases from V and 6 bases from J, the junction contained 5 bases not matched to a gene. The CDR3 bases are TGTGCCAGCAGCTTCCGGGCTAGCGGGGGGGCCGGGGAGCTGTTTTTT. Encoded protein: CASSFRASGGAGELFF.

This rearrangement joins TRBV5-8 to TRBJ2-5; D possibly corresponds to TRBD1 (6 bases). Per the germline V gene, CDR1 is SGHTS and CDR2 is YDEGEE. V shed 4 bases and J shed 4 bases, with 14 bases lying between them. CDR3 length equals 14 residues. Here the CDR3 reads CASSLLQGRETQYF. CDR3 coding DNA: TGTGCCAGCAGCCTACTACAGGGTCGAGAGACCCAGTACTTC.

The chain has TRBV5-6 and TRBJ2-7; TRBD1 might be the D (6 bases). V lost 4 bases and J lost 0, with 11 bases in between. In germline, CDR1 is SGHDT, CDR2 YYEEEE. This CDR3 has 14 amino acids. CDR3 sequence (DNA): TGTGCCAGCAGCAAGTACAGGGACTCCTACGAGCAGTACTTC. It is translated as CASSKYRDSYEQYF.

The chain uses TRBV9 and TRBJ2-2; 8 positions agree with TRBD2. After removal of 2 bases from V and 0 bases from J, the junction contained 6 bases not matched to a gene. Germline V gene sequence: CDR1 SGDLS, CDR2 YYNGEE. The CDR3 runs to 17 residues. The DNA of the CDR3 is TGTGCCAGCAGCGTCGGTAGCGGGGTTGCGAACACCGGGGAGCTGTTTTTT. It yields the protein CASSVGSGVANTGELFF.

This rearrangement joins TRBV10-1 to TRBJ2-1; possible D gene TRBD1, 6 bases. CDR3 length: 14 amino acids. Germline-derived CDR1 and CDR2 are WNHNN and SYGVQD (reference sequence). Trimming pared 4 bases from V and 6 bases from J, leaving 13 bases between. CDR3 bases: TGCGCCAGCAGTGCCTCCAGGGGCGGCAATGAGCAGTTCTTC. Its translation is CASSASRGGNEQFF.

This clone turned up a few times. The gene calls are TRBV11-2 and TRBJ2-1; 7 nucleotides agree with TRBD2. This CDR3 comprises 14 residues. V lost 2 bases to trimming and J lost 9 bases; unmatched junction nucleotides: 7. Germline assignment: CDR1 SGHAT and CDR2 FQNNGV. CDR3 bases: TGTGCCAGCAGCTTATCCGGACTAGAAGGTGAGCAGTTCTTC. It codes for CASSLSGLEGEQFF.